A single sample is the source of the 31 T cell receptor beta chains below, sequenced in a study of T cell clones after liver transplantation. Clones were read by immunoSEQ multiplex PCR, and TCRdb kept only the in-frame ones, dropping some. This table has tens of thousands of clones, about 82% appearing once. The starting material was CD4+ T cells from blood, obtained 45 to 47 months after liver transplant. These receptors all stem from a human patient who received a liver transplant. The graft donor may have given rise to some T cells.

The V and J genes are TRBV5-1 and TRBJ2-3; D gene ambiguous. The V end lost 0 bases, the J end lost 7 bases, and 12 bases lay between the germline ends. Germline V lookup: CDR1 SGHRS, CDR2 YFSETQ. There are 14 residues in the CDR3. The chain's CDR3 is CASSLAGGSNTQYF. In DNA form, the CDR3 reads TGCGCCAGCAGCTTGGCCGGCGGCTCCAATACGCAGTATTTT.

The V gene is TRBV12-2, the J gene TRBJ2-1; the DNA was not compared with TRBD2, the D call given in the table. TRBV12-2 is deemed a pseudogene. There are 18 residues in the CDR3. The CDR3 sequence: CASRCGTSGAGTYNEQFF. CDR3 DNA: TGTGCAAGTCGCTGCGGGACTAGCGGAGCGGGAACATACAATGAGCAGTTCTTC.

The CDR3 sequence: CASSPRQGANNEQFF. DNA of the CDR3: TGTGCCAGCTCACCTCGACAGGGGGCAAACAATGAGCAGTTCTTC. The chain links TRBV18 to TRBJ2-1; TRBD1 matches 10 bases. The CDR3 length is 15 residues. J was trimmed by 5 bases and V by 3 bases; bases with no gene match: 4. Germline assignment: CDR1 KGHSH and CDR2 LQKENI.

This clone is a singleton in its sample. The V and J genes are TRBV29-1 and TRBJ2-7; D gene unclear. The CDR3 is 11 residues long. Germline V lookup: CDR1 SQVTM, CDR2 ANQGSEA. Trimming stripped 7 bases from V and 4 bases from J, with 11 bases between. The CDR3 DNA reads TGCAGCGGGATGGGCTATTACGAGCAGTACTTC. Protein sequence: CSGMGYYEQYF.

DNA of the CDR3: TGCAGCGTTGAGCACCAGGGCAGGGTCTTCACCTTC. Residues: CSVEHQGRVFTF. The chain carries TRBV29-1 and TRBJ1-2, with D perhaps matching TRBD1 (5 bases). Per the germline V gene, CDR1 is SQVTM and CDR2 is ANQGSEA. V lost 3 bases to trimming and J lost 13 bases, with 18 bases between them. The CDR3 is 12 residues long.

The chain links TRBV28 to TRBJ2-7, with TRBD1 matching over 7 bases. The CDR3 sequence is 14 residues long. Germline CDR1 reads MDHEN; CDR2 reads SYDVKM. V trimming: 6 bases; J trimming: 7 bases; junction bases outside the gene matches: 12. CDR3 nucleotide sequence: TGTGCCAGCAGCCGACAGGGATCCCAAGTAGAGCAGTACTTC. Protein sequence: CASSRQGSQVEQYF.

V gene TRBV6-5 combines with J gene TRBJ2-2; 7 bases map to TRBD1. With V trimmed by 5 bases and J by 2 bases, 5 bases remained unmatched. This CDR3 has 15 amino acids. The V gene's germline CDR1 is MNHEY and CDR2 SVGAGI. The CDR3 DNA sequence: TGTGCCAGCAGTCGACAGGGATCTAACACCGGGGAGCTGTTTTTT. This encodes CASSRQGSNTGELFF.

The V call is TRBV5-4, the J call TRBJ1-1; maybe TRBD1 (6 bases). Per the germline V gene, CDR1 is SGHNT and CDR2 is YYREEE (reference sequence). This CDR3 has 13 residues. The V gene lost 0 bases and the J gene lost 11 bases, with 14 bases spanning the gap. CDR3 DNA: TGTGCCAGCAGCTTGGAGATACAGGGCTCGGCTTTCTTT. Translated, it gives CASSLEIQGSAFF.

The gene calls are TRBV6-6 and TRBJ1-3; a possible D gene is TRBD1 (6 bases). This CDR3 has 15 residues. V was cut by 2 bases and J by 0 bases, with 8 bases left in between. Germline-derived CDR1 and CDR2 are MNHNY and SVGAGI (reference sequence). Here the CDR3 reads CASSYRGSSGNTIYF. The CDR3 region has the DNA TGTGCCAGCAGTTACAGGGGGAGCTCTGGAAACACCATATATTTT.

The chain uses TRBV5-6 and TRBJ2-5; D is possibly TRBD2 (5 bases). The length of the CDR3 is 14 residues. The V end lost 2 bases, the J end lost 4 bases, and 12 bases lay between the germline ends. Germline CDR1 and CDR2: SGHDT and YYEEEE. This CDR3 is CASSFPRGTETQYF. Written as DNA, the CDR3 is TGTGCCAGCAGCTTTCCTCGGGGAACAGAGACCCAGTACTTC.

The chain combines TRBV28 with TRBJ2-7, with D possibly TRBD2 on 6 matching bases. This CDR3 comprises 14 residues. Germline assignment: CDR1 MDHEN and CDR2 SYDVKM. The V end was cut by 5 bases, the J end by 7 bases, with 18 bases between. DNA for the CDR3: TGTGCCAGCAGTCCCTCCGGAGGGCCTAAAGAGCAGTACTTC. Protein: CASSPSGGPKEQYF.

This chain links TRBV6-6 with TRBJ1-1; no clear D gene. Trimming removed 2 bases from V and 5 bases from J, with 12 bases in between. Germline loops: CDR1 MNHNY, CDR2 SVGAGI (reference sequence). This CDR3 region has 14 residues. In nucleotides, the CDR3 is TGTGCCAGCAGTTACGAGCGTTGGGGTACTGAAGCTTTCTTT. Translation gives CASSYERWGTEAFF.

On this clone itself: Mismatch with germline at one junction end may stem from a read error. The J gene is TRBJ2-2, the V gene TRBV5-1, with 8 bases aligning to TRBD2. The CDR3 sequence is 16 residues long. CDR1 and CDR2 from the germline V gene are SGHRS and YFSETQ. CDR3 region: CASSLGGGQNTGELFF. Written as DNA, the CDR3 is TGCGCCAGCAGTTTGGGCGGGGGGCAGAACACCGGGGAGCTGTTTTTT.

This clone was found a few times. This chain uses TRBV19 with TRBJ2-7, with a possible D match to TRBD1 (7 bases). Germline V gene lookup returns CDR1 LNHDA and CDR2 SQIVND (reference sequence). The CDR3 runs to 15 residues. With 4 bases removed from V and 3 bases from J, the gap between germline ends came to 16 bases. The chain's CDR3 is CASSRVFQGGYEQYF. In DNA, the CDR3 is TGTGCCAGTAGTAGGGTCTTCCAGGGGGGCTACGAGCAGTACTTC.

This sequence joins TRBV4-3 and TRBJ2-1, with TRBD2 matching 8 bases. There are 16 residues in the CDR3. Per germline, CDR1 LGHNA and CDR2 YSLEER. J was trimmed by 12 bases and V by 0 bases; bases with no gene match: 13. Here the CDR3 reads CASSQDPGLVASRQFF. The CDR3 DNA follows: TGCGCCAGCAGCCAAGACCCGGGACTAGTGGCGTCGCGGCAGTTCTTC.

This clone was counted a few times. The chain has TRBV7-6 and TRBJ2-1, with TRBD2 matching over 8 bases. This CDR3 spans 16 amino acids. V trimming: 4 bases; J trimming: 9 bases; junction bases outside the gene matches: 14. Germline CDR1 and CDR2: SGHVS and FNYEAQ. CDR3 residues: CASSSYGRALLGEQFF. CDR3 DNA: TGTGCCAGCAGCTCGTACGGGAGGGCCCTTCTTGGTGAGCAGTTCTTC.

The rearrangement joins TRBV7-3 to TRBJ2-7; tentatively, D is TRBD2 (5 bases). The CDR3 spans 14 residues. Germline V gene data show CDR1 as SGHTA and CDR2 as FQGTGA. V lost 5 bases and J 5 bases, leaving 16 bases between the germline ends. The CDR3 DNA reads TGTGCCAGCAGCCCCTCCGGGGTGGCTCACGAGCAGTACTTC. Its protein is CASSPSGVAHEQYF.

This clone was counted between two and nine times. V gene TRBV7-9 combines with J gene TRBJ2-3; TRBD1 might be the D (6 bases). Germline loops: CDR1 SEHNR, CDR2 FQNEAQ (reference sequence). V was trimmed by 1 base and J by 7 bases, leaving 12 bases between them. The CDR3 runs 14 residues. The CDR3 loop reads CASSLEAQGNTQYF. The CDR3 DNA sequence: TGTGCCAGCAGCTTAGAGGCCCAGGGGAATACGCAGTATTTT.

This chain connects TRBV28 to TRBJ2-7; 9 bases fit TRBD1. V lost 6 bases, J lost 5 bases, and 5 bases stayed unmatched. The CDR3 contains 13 residues. Germline V CDR1 and CDR2: MDHEN, SYDVKM. CDR3 protein: CASRRTGAHEQYF. CDR3 nucleotide sequence: TGTGCCAGCAGGCGGACAGGGGCGCACGAGCAGTACTTC. The whole variable domain, filled in from reference TRBV28 and TRBJ2-7, reads DVKVTQSSRYLVKRTGEKVFLECVQDMDHENMFWYRQDPGLGLRLIYFSYDVKMKEKGDIPEGYSVSREKKERFSLILESASTNQTSMYLCASRRTGAHEQYFGPGTRLTVT.

V usage is TRBV5-4 and J usage is TRBJ1-1; TRBD1 might be the D (5 bases). Germline CDR1 is SGHNT and CDR2 is YYREEE (reference sequence). The V end was cut by 7 bases, the J end by 1 base, with 11 bases between. This CDR3 is built from 13 residues. DNA of the CDR3: TGTGCCAGCGGTTTAACAGGGAACACTGAAGCTTTCTTT. Translated: CASGLTGNTEAFF.

The chain links TRBV2 to TRBJ2-7, with 8 bases lining up with TRBD1. V trimming: 2 bases; J trimming: 6 bases; junction bases outside the gene matches: 21. The CDR3 spans 19 residues. Germline V gene sequence: CDR1 SNHLY, CDR2 FYNNEI. CDR3 region: CASSETWATDRVNDGEQYF. The DNA for the CDR3 is TGTGCCAGCAGTGAAACGTGGGCTACGGACAGGGTAAACGATGGCGAGCAGTACTTC.

The V gene is TRBV11-2, the J gene TRBJ1-1; no firm D call. The CDR3 length is 14 residues. Germline-derived CDR1 and CDR2 are SGHAT and FQNNGV. With 0 bases removed from V and 4 bases from J, the gap between germline ends came to 9 bases. The CDR3 DNA is TGTGCCAGCAGCTTAGAGGGGTGGAGCACTGAAGCTTTCTTT. Translated: CASSLEGWSTEAFF.

The V gene is TRBV5-4, the J gene TRBJ2-3; 13 bases match TRBD2. In germline, CDR1 is SGHNT, CDR2 YYREEE (reference sequence). The CDR3 has 18 residues. The V segment lost 1 base and the J segment 3 bases; nucleotides outside the gene matches: 8. The CDR3 region is CASSLIATSGRATDTQYF. The CDR3 DNA is TGTGCCAGCAGCTTGATCGCAACTAGCGGGAGGGCAACAGATACGCAGTATTTT.

The chain carries TRBV10-3 and TRBJ2-7; 9 nucleotides agree with TRBD2. CDR3 length: 17 amino acids. CDR1 ENHRY and CDR2 SYGVKD come from the germline V gene. V shed 0 bases, J shed 2 bases, and the junction held 8 bases outside the gene matches. CDR3 sequence reads: CAISESAATSGTYEQYF. CDR3 coding DNA: TGTGCCATCAGTGAGTCTGCCGCGACTAGCGGAACCTACGAGCAGTACTTC.

The chain links TRBV5-1 to TRBJ1-2; TRBD1 is a possible D gene (5 bases). V was trimmed by 2 bases and J by 7 bases, leaving 12 bases between them. This CDR3 spans 13 amino acids. Per the germline V gene, CDR1 is SGHRS and CDR2 is YFSETQ. DNA for the CDR3: TGCGCCAGCAGCTTTACAGGTGAAATTGGCTACACCTTC. This codes for CASSFTGEIGYTF.

This chain links TRBV6-1 with TRBJ2-7; D is undetermined. CDR1 and CDR2 (germline): MNHNS, SASEGT. Trimming removed 7 bases at V and 7 bases at J, with 17 bases between. This CDR3 spans 13 amino acids. The CDR3 DNA reads TGTGCCAGCACCGAGGACGCCGTTAGGGAGCAGTACTTC. As protein: CASTEDAVREQYF.

The V and J genes are TRBV18 and TRBJ1-2, with D possibly matching TRBD1 (6 bases). Germline V CDR1 and CDR2: KGHSH, LQKENI. The CDR3 length is 15 residues. Trimming pared 2 bases from V and 5 bases from J, leaving 15 bases between. In DNA form, the CDR3 reads TGTGCCAGCTCACCAGTACCGGGGGGCAATTATGGCTACACCTTC. Translated: CASSPVPGGNYGYTF.

The rearrangement joins TRBV2 to TRBJ1-1, with D hard to call. Trimming pared 5 bases from V and 5 bases from J, leaving 21 bases between. This CDR3 is built from 16 residues. Germline loops: CDR1 SNHLY, CDR2 FYNNEI. The CDR3 bases are TGTGCCAGCAGTTCCCCGGGTCCAGTACCCCAGACTGAAGCTTTCTTT. Its protein is CASSSPGPVPQTEAFF. Full variable domain (remainder filled in from reference TRBV2 and TRBJ1-1): EPEVTQTPSHQVTQMGQEVILRCVPISNHLYFYWYRQILGQKVEFLVSFYNNEISEKSEIFDDQFSVERPDGSNFTLKIRSTKLEDSAMYFCASSSPGPVPQTEAFFGQGTRLTVV.

This chain uses TRBV18 with TRBJ1-2; D remains ambiguous. The CDR3 runs 14 residues. Germline-derived CDR1 and CDR2 are KGHSH and LQKENI. The germline V and J ends were trimmed by 3 bases and 0 bases, with 8 bases remaining between them. CDR3 residues: CASSPGVSNYGYTF. CDR3 nucleotide sequence: TGTGCCAGCTCACCCGGGGTCTCTAACTATGGCTACACCTTC.

The gene calls are TRBV6-1 and TRBJ2-1; D unresolved. V was trimmed by 2 bases and J by 0 bases, leaving 11 bases between them. CDR3 size: 16 residues. The germline V gene encodes CDR1 MNHNS and CDR2 SASEGT. The CDR3 coding sequence is TGTGCCAGCAGTGAATTTTCGGCTAGCTCCTACAATGAGCAGTTCTTC. It is translated as CASSEFSASSYNEQFF.

The gene calls are TRBV2 and TRBJ2-5; D is tentatively TRBD1 or TRBD2 (5 bases each). The CDR3 is 12 residues long. Germline CDR1 is SNHLY and CDR2 is FYNNEI. Trimming left V 1 base short and J 9 bases short, with 9 bases between. CDR3 region: CASSEGEGSQYF. The CDR3 region has the DNA TGTGCCAGCAGTGAAGGAGAGGGGTCCCAGTACTTC.